This T cell receptor beta chain was identified in a study of blood T cell repertoires in COVID-19. At the level of the study: Acute-phase and convalescent COVID-19 samples originated in the United States, Italy and Spain.

Method: immunoSEQ multiplex PCR; TCRdb's copy keeps in-frame clones and lacks some. The sample lists about 210,000 clones, approximately 84% occurring once. Germline CDR1 reads MNHNY; CDR2 reads SVGAGI (reference sequence). CDR3 size: 16 residues. Trimming removed 0 bases at V and 4 bases at J, with 13 bases between. The gene calls are TRBV6-6 and TRBJ1-3, with a tentative D call TRBD1 (6 bases). The TCR originated in a woman aged 50 to 60 with active or convalescent COVID-19. Sequencing was carried out using peripheral blood. The CDR3, as DNA: TGTGCCAGCAGTTACTCCCAGGGGAGCACGGGAAACACCATATATTTT. Amino acids: CASSYSQGSTGNTIYF.